These 7 T cell receptor beta chains share one sample of origin, sequenced in a study of blood T cells in healthy people across ages. Using a J-beta primer mix together with a sample-barcoded 5' primer, a second PCR was run for about 7 to 12 cycles. TCRdb re-called the 5' RACE reads through MiXCR, storing one row per CDR3 protein. This table has fewer than 700,000 distinct CDR3 sequences, around 48% appearing once. Sample: blood. The receptors come from an elderly man in good health.

The V gene is TRBV12-3 or TRBV12-4, the J gene TRBJ1-1; the D is unclear. There are 15 residues in the CDR3. Trimming shortened V by 3 bases and J by 0 bases, and 11 bases separated the two germline ends. CDR3 DNA: TGTGCCAGCAGTTTGTTGTCCCGCATGAACACTGAAGCTTTCTTT. Protein sequence: CASSLLSRMNTEAFF.

The rearrangement joins TRBV5-1 to TRBJ1-2; 10 nucleotides agree with TRBD1. The CDR3 covers 14 residues. Trimming cost V 3 bases and J 13 bases; bases outside gene matches: 12. The germline V gene has CDR1 SGHRS and CDR2 YFSETQ. The CDR3 nucleotides are TGCGCCAGCAGCTCAAACCGGGACAGGGGCCCGCCCACCTTC. Protein: CASSSNRDRGPPTF.

This clonotype has at least ten counts. Its ends do not fully match the called genes, so a read error is possible. The chain carries TRBV6-6 and TRBJ2-5; D unresolved. The CDR3 covers 12 residues. CDR1 and CDR2 from the germline V gene are MNHNY and SVGAGI (reference sequence). DNA of the CDR3: TGTGCCAGCAGTTACATTCAAGGGACCCAGTACTTC. It yields the protein CASSYIQGTQYF.

With regard to this clonotype: Likely a read error: the CDR3 ends without its conserved phenylalanine or tryptophan. V gene TRBV7-2 combines with J gene TRBJ2-4; TRBD2 aligns across 7 bases. CDR3 length: 18 residues. V gave up 3 bases and J gave up 13 bases; unmatched junction bases: 24. Germline values: CDR1 SGHTA, CDR2 FQGNSA. The CDR3 DNA follows: TGTGCCAGCAGCTTTTCCACGGGAGGACCGAATATCTACTACGTGCAGTACCTC. It yields the protein CASSFSTGGPNIYYVQYL.

V gene TRBV20-1 combines with J gene TRBJ2-1, with TRBD2 matching over 11 bases. The CDR3 loop spans 13 amino acids. J gave up 10 bases and V 5 bases, and 7 bases lay outside the gene matches. Germline V gene data show CDR1 as DFQATT and CDR2 as SNEGSKA (reference sequence). The CDR3 nucleotides read TGCAGTGCTTCCCTGACTAGCGGGATAGAGCAGTTCTTC. Residues: CSASLTSGIEQFF.

V gene TRBV20-1 combines with J gene TRBJ2-3, with D possibly TRBD2 on 6 matching bases. The CDR3 contains 14 residues. Between the trimmed V and J ends, which lost 5 bases and 2 bases, there was a span of 14 bases. Per the germline V gene, CDR1 is DFQATT and CDR2 is SNEGSKA (reference sequence). The chain's CDR3 is CSAWDSYITDTQYF. CDR3 in DNA: TGCAGTGCTTGGGACTCGTATATCACAGATACGCAGTATTTT.

The chain combines TRBV7-3 with TRBJ2-3; possibly TRBD1 or TRBD2 for D (6 bases each). Trimming stripped 8 bases from V and 6 bases from J, with 12 bases between. The germline V gene encodes CDR1 SGHTA and CDR2 FQGTGA. This CDR3 has 12 residues. The CDR3 protein is CASGTGADTQYF. The CDR3 nucleotides read TGTGCCAGCGGCACGGGGGCGGATACGCAGTATTTT. Full variable domain (outside the CDR3, taken from reference TRBV7-3 and TRBJ2-3): GAGVSQTPSNKVTEKGKYVELRCDPISGHTALYWYRQSLGQGPEFLIYFQGTGAADDSGLPNDRFFAVRPEGSVSTLKIQRTERGDSAVYLCASGTGADTQYFGPGTRLTVL.